These 24 T cell receptor beta chains were sequenced from one sample in a study of cytomegalovirus exposure and HLA in healthy donors. The PCR ran on 60 Vbeta and 13 Jbeta primers. Sequencing was performed with immunoSEQ multiplex PCR; in TCRdb, only in-frame clones are kept and a portion is missing. The sample yields 170,000 or so clones, roughly 80% seen once. The sample taken for sequencing was PBMCs. The receptors originated from a man younger than 45 in good health and CMV-seropositive.

CDR3 DNA: TGTGCCAGCAGCTTAACGGGGGCGGGAGGTAAAGAGACCCAGTACTTC. Its protein product is CASSLTGAGGKETQYF. The chain links TRBV7-3 to TRBJ2-5; 8 positions agree with TRBD2. The CDR3 is 16 residues long. CDR1 is SGHTA, CDR2 FQGTGA, per germline. With V trimmed by 0 bases and J by 3 bases, 6 bases remained unmatched. The variable domain in full, completed from reference TRBV7-3 and TRBJ2-5, reads GAGVSQTPSNKVTEKGKYVELRCDPISGHTALYWYRQSLGQGPEFLIYFQGTGAADDSGLPNDRFFAVRPEGSVSTLKIQRTERGDSAVYLCASSLTGAGGKETQYFGPGTRLLVL.

CDR3 in amino acids: CASRHSREETYGYTF. CDR3 DNA: TGTGCCAGCAGACACTCTCGGGAAGAGACCTATGGCTACACCTTC. This chain joins TRBV6-5 and TRBJ1-2, with no clear D. The germline CDR1 and CDR2 sequences are MNHEY and SVGAGI. Trimming stripped 6 bases from V and 4 bases from J, with 18 bases between. The CDR3 covers 15 residues.

The genes are TRBV5-1 and TRBJ1-2; tentatively, D is TRBD1 (6 bases). Germline CDR1 is SGHRS and CDR2 is YFSETQ. The CDR3 runs to 14 residues. Trimming removed 0 bases at V and 7 bases at J, with 13 bases between. The CDR3: CASSLGTDSSGYTF. The DNA of the CDR3 is TGCGCCAGCAGCTTGGGGACAGACAGTTCTGGCTACACCTTC.

V gene TRBV12-5 combines with J gene TRBJ2-7; possible D gene TRBD2, 5 bases. The CDR3 spans 15 residues. The V gene lost 2 bases and the J gene lost 0 bases, with 11 bases spanning the gap. Germline loops: CDR1 LGHNT, CDR2 FRNRAP. The CDR3: CASGLSGLSSYEQYF. In DNA form, the CDR3 reads TGTGCTAGTGGTTTGAGCGGACTGAGCTCCTACGAGCAGTACTTC. Based on the CDR3 plus reference TRBV12-5 and TRBJ2-7, the full variable domain is DARVTQTPRHKVTEMGQEVTMRCQPILGHNTVFWYRQTMMQGLELLAYFRNRAPLDDSGMPKDRFSAEMPDATLATLKIQPSEPRDSAVYFCASGLSGLSSYEQYFGPGTRLTVT.

The chain carries TRBV5-4 and TRBJ2-3, with 8 nucleotides matching TRBD2. The germline V gene encodes CDR1 SGHNT and CDR2 YYREEE (reference sequence). Trimming removed 4 bases from V and 3 bases from J; junction bases left unmatched: 7. There are 15 residues in the CDR3. CDR3 in DNA: TGTGCCAGCAGCCGCGACGCGGGGGGAACAGATACGCAGTATTTT. It is translated as CASSRDAGGTDTQYF.

V gene TRBV5-1 combines with J gene TRBJ2-5; 7 positions agree with TRBD1. The CDR3 sequence is 14 residues long. CDR1 is SGHRS, CDR2 YFSETQ, per germline. V was clipped by 3 bases and J by 1 base; unmatched bases: 3. CDR3 protein: CASSSRDSQETQYF. The CDR3 DNA is TGCGCCAGCAGCTCCCGGGACAGCCAAGAGACCCAGTACTTC.

This clone was counted once. This sequence joins TRBV7-2 and TRBJ2-3, with 13 nucleotides matching TRBD2. With 6 bases clipped from V and 13 bases from J, the junction kept 13 bases outside the gene matches. In germline, CDR1 is SGHTA, CDR2 FQGNSA. CDR3 length equals 15 residues. CDR3 DNA: TGTGCCAGCAGGCGATCCGGGACTAGCGGGACGAGGGAGTATTTT. Its translation is CASRRSGTSGTREYF.

This clone was observed a single time. The chain recombines TRBV5-6 with TRBJ2-3; D is perhaps TRBD1 (6 bases). CDR3 length: 15 amino acids. Germline V gene sequence: CDR1 SGHDT, CDR2 YYEEEE. V lost 2 bases and J 2 bases, leaving 12 bases between the germline ends. CDR3 loop: CASSFRTAYTDTQYF. The CDR3 nucleotides are TGTGCCAGCAGCTTTAGGACAGCTTACACAGATACGCAGTATTTT.

This chain uses TRBV6-5 with TRBJ1-2; 7 bases map to TRBD1. The CDR3 extends over 14 amino acids. With 5 bases clipped from V and 8 bases from J, the junction kept 11 bases outside the gene matches. The germline gives CDR1 MNHEY, CDR2 SVGAGI. The CDR3 loop reads CASSQGQARVGYTF. In nucleotides, the CDR3 is TGTGCCAGCAGTCAAGGACAGGCCAGGGTGGGCTACACCTTC.

This chain uses TRBV4-3 with TRBJ2-7; no clear D gene. This CDR3 region has 14 residues. The V end lost 0 bases, the J end lost 3 bases, and 9 bases lay between the germline ends. Germline V gene lookup returns CDR1 LGHNA and CDR2 YSLEER. The CDR3 DNA is TGCGCCAGCAGCCAAGATAGCCAGATCTACGAGCAGTACTTC. It yields the protein CASSQDSQIYEQYF.

The chain has TRBV27 and TRBJ2-3, with a weak D call TRBD2 (5 bases). The germline CDR1 and CDR2 sequences are MNHEY and SMNVEV (reference sequence). The CDR3 loop spans 14 amino acids. Between the trimmed V and J ends, which lost 3 bases and 2 bases, there was a span of 9 bases. The CDR3 nucleotides are TGTGCCAGCAGTTTTACGGAGGTCACAGATACGCAGTATTTT. Translation: CASSFTEVTDTQYF.

This clone is medium-sized (0.01 to 0.1%). J is TRBJ2-1 and V is TRBV4-3; 9 bases are a match to TRBD2. Germline CDR1 is LGHNA and CDR2 is YSLEER. CDR3 size: 17 residues. V shed 0 bases and J 2 bases; nucleotides not matched to a gene: 5. The CDR3 coding sequence is TGCGCCAGCAGCCAAGATGGCGGGGGGGCAGCCTACAATGAGCAGTTCTTC. Translating gives CASSQDGGGAAYNEQFF.

This clone was recorded once. J is TRBJ2-3 and V is TRBV25-1; 7 bases align to TRBD2. V shed 1 base, J shed 4 bases, and the junction held 5 bases outside the gene matches. Germline V gene lookup returns CDR1 MGHDK and CDR2 SYGVNS. CDR3 length equals 15 residues. The CDR3 loop reads CASSEWSSGSDTQYF. The DNA for the CDR3 is TGTGCCAGCAGTGAATGGTCTAGCGGATCAGATACGCAGTATTTT.

V and J are TRBV9 and TRBJ2-2; D gene ambiguous. There are 11 residues in the CDR3. Germline V lookup: CDR1 SGDLS, CDR2 YYNGEE. The germline V and J ends were trimmed by 7 bases and 5 bases, with 6 bases remaining between them. This CDR3 reads CASGPTGELFF. The CDR3 DNA sequence: TGTGCCAGCGGGCCTACCGGGGAGCTGTTTTTT.

The chain has TRBV5-1 and TRBJ1-3; TRBD1 is a possible D gene (6 bases). From germline, CDR1 is SGHRS and CDR2 YFSETQ. CDR3 length: 14 amino acids. V was pared by 3 bases and J by 4 bases, with 11 bases between. The CDR3 sequence is CASSSVGTGNTIYF. CDR3 nucleotide sequence: TGCGCCAGCAGCTCCGTAGGGACAGGAAACACCATATATTTT. The whole variable domain, filled in from reference TRBV5-1 and TRBJ1-3, reads KAGVTQTPRYLIKTRGQQVTLSCSPISGHRSVSWYQQTPGQGLQFLFEYFSETQRNKGNFPGRFSGRQFSNSRSEMNVSTLELGDSALYLCASSSVGTGNTIYFGEGSWLTVV.

This clone occurred once. CDR3 DNA sequence: TGTGCCAGCAGCTTGGTTAGCGGGGCCACAGATACGCAGTATTTT. Protein sequence: CASSLVSGATDTQYF. The rearrangement links TRBV5-4 to TRBJ2-3, with 8 bases lining up with TRBD2. The CDR3 loop spans 15 amino acids. J was trimmed by 2 bases and V by 0 bases; bases with no gene match: 2. Germline loops: CDR1 SGHNT, CDR2 YYREEE (reference sequence).

The chain couples TRBV7-8 to TRBJ2-7; D remains ambiguous. CDR1 is SGHVS and CDR2 is FQNEAQ in the germline V gene. The CDR3 spans 14 residues. Between the trimmed V and J ends, which lost 4 bases and 5 bases, there was a span of 15 bases. In DNA, the CDR3 is TGTGCCAGCAGCTCCCAACGGAGCCGACACGAGCAGTACTTC. It codes for CASSSQRSRHEQYF.

The rearrangement joins TRBV9 to TRBJ1-3; 9 nucleotides match TRBD1. Germline lookup yields CDR1 SGDLS and CDR2 YYNGEE. V lost 2 bases and J lost 4; bases outside the gene matches: 10. This CDR3 is built from 17 residues. CDR3 sequence (DNA): TGTGCCAGCAGCGTCCGGGGGGGACAGGGCTCGGGAAACACCATATATTTT. This encodes CASSVRGGQGSGNTIYF. The whole variable domain, remainder taken from reference TRBV9 and TRBJ1-3, is DSGVTQTPKHLITATGQRVTLRCSPRSGDLSVYWYQQSLDQGLQFLIQYYNGEERAKGNILERFSAQQFPDLHSELNLSSLELGDSALYFCASSVRGGQGSGNTIYFGEGSWLTVV.

The CDR3 sequence: CASSPLSNTSGSSSDTQYF. For the CDR3, the DNA is TGTGCCAGCAGTCCACTATCCAACACTAGCGGGAGCAGCTCAGATACGCAGTATTTT. The V gene is TRBV27, the J gene TRBJ2-3; TRBD2 aligns across 11 bases. J lost 4 bases, V lost 5 bases, and 17 bases had no gene match. This CDR3 is 19 amino acids long. The germline CDR1 and CDR2 sequences are MNHEY and SMNVEV (reference sequence).

This sequence joins TRBV11-3 and TRBJ2-4; maybe TRBD1 (6 bases). Germline V gives CDR1 SGHNT, CDR2 YENEEA. The V and J ends lost 2 bases and 2 bases respectively, with 10 bases between them. The CDR3 contains 15 residues. The CDR3 sequence is CASSLPRGPKNIQYF. The CDR3 nucleotides read TGTGCCAGCAGCTTACCCAGGGGACCCAAAAACATTCAGTACTTC.

The sample holds a few counts of this clone. In DNA form, the CDR3 reads TGTGCCAGCAGTTACTCGTTCCCGGGAGGCACTGAAGCTTTCTTT. Its translation: CASSYSFPGGTEAFF. The genes are TRBV6-5 and TRBJ1-1, with D unclear. Germline CDR1 and CDR2: MNHEY and SVGAGI. The CDR3 runs to 15 residues. The V end lost 0 bases, the J end lost 4 bases, and 12 bases lay between the germline ends.

The genes are TRBV5-1 and TRBJ1-2; D is ambiguous. Between the trimmed V and J ends, which lost 4 bases and 4 bases, there was a span of 17 bases. This CDR3 spans 15 amino acids. CDR1 is SGHRS and CDR2 is YFSETQ in the germline V gene. DNA for the CDR3: TGCGCCAGCAGCCCGGCTCGTTTATCAGGCTATGGCTACACCTTC. Protein: CASSPARLSGYGYTF.

The chain uses TRBV5-1 and TRBJ1-6; D is possibly TRBD1 (6 bases). The CDR3 runs 14 residues. Germline V lookup: CDR1 SGHRS, CDR2 YFSETQ. V gave up 3 bases and J gave up 8 bases, with 12 bases separating them. The CDR3 loop is CASSSTTGDSPLHF. CDR3 DNA: TGCGCCAGCAGCTCTACGACAGGCGATTCACCCCTCCACTTT.

The V gene is TRBV5-5, the J gene TRBJ1-6, with 7 bases fitting TRBD1. CDR1 and CDR2 (germline): SGHKS, YYEKEE (reference sequence). This CDR3 spans 16 amino acids. Trimming took 3 bases from V and 7 from J; bases not matched to a gene: 10. DNA of the CDR3: TGTGCCAGCAGCTCAACTATAGGGGGCGCGAATTCACCCCTCCACTTT. This encodes CASSSTIGGANSPLHF.